The 30 T cell receptor beta chains given below trace back to one sample, sequenced in a study of human T cells and chemical hapten exposure. The sample's time point: pre-sensitization, week 0. Treatment specified: therapeutic diphenylcyclopropenone sensitization with weekly scalp DPC. TCRdb re-called the RACE reads with MiXCR, one entry per CDR3 protein. The repertoire holds about 64,000 distinct CDR3 sequences, with roughly 10% as singletons. The sample was whole blood, taken in connection with sensitization to the hapten diphenylcyclopropenone (DPC). The receptor source for this set is a woman in her thirties or forties with alopecia areata. Some clones in this sample may be carry-over from other donors' samples.

To note about this clonotype: No conserved phenylalanine or tryptophan ends this CDR3, so it is likely a read error. The chain is built from TRBV27 and TRBJ1-1; D is perhaps TRBD1 (5 bases). The CDR3 is 16 amino acids. The V gene lost 2 bases and the J gene lost 4 bases, with 17 bases spanning the gap. Germline CDR1 MNHEY, CDR2 SMNVEV (reference sequence). CDR3 DNA: TGTGCCAGCAGTTTAAGCCGGCGGGAGAGGGGCACTGAAGCTTTCCTT. Residues: CASSLSRRERGTEAFL.

This clonotype came up many times. This chain uses TRBV20-1 with TRBJ2-7; D remains unclear. The CDR3 has 12 amino acids. Germline CDR1 DFQATT, CDR2 SNEGSKA (reference sequence). The V and J ends lost 2 bases and 2 bases respectively, with 7 bases between them. CDR3 residues: CSARRPPYEQYF. The CDR3 bases are TGCAGTGCTAGACGGCCTCCCTACGAGCAGTACTTC.

In its sample, this clonotype was seen a few times. The V call is TRBV6-2 or TRBV6-3, the J call TRBJ1-5, with a weak D call TRBD1 (5 bases). The V gene lost 2 bases and the J gene lost 2 bases, with 13 bases spanning the gap. Germline CDR1 MNHEY, CDR2 SVGEGT. The CDR3 is made up of 16 amino acids. Here the CDR3 reads CASSYSGGGGNQPQHF. The CDR3 DNA sequence: TGTGCCAGCAGTTACAGCGGGGGAGGAGGCAATCAGCCCCAGCATTTT.

This sequence joins TRBV6-6 and TRBJ1-4; no clear D. The CDR3 has 13 amino acids. Deletions cut 7 bases from V and 4 bases from J, with 10 bases between. Per germline, CDR1 MNHNY and CDR2 SVGAGI (reference sequence). As DNA, the CDR3 is TGTGCCAGCACCCCGACGGGTAATGAAAAACTGTTTTTT. Translating it yields CASTPTGNEKLFF.

In its sample, this clonotype was seen a few times. The rearrangement uses TRBV30 and TRBJ2-5, with D possibly matching TRBD2 (5 bases). CDR3 length equals 13 residues. Germline values: CDR1 GTSNPN, CDR2 SVGIG (reference sequence). V shed 2 bases and J shed 5 bases, with 12 bases lying between them. The CDR3 protein is CAWSITSGETQYF. Written as DNA, the CDR3 is TGTGCCTGGAGTATAACCTCGGGGGAGACCCAGTACTTC.

The table lists this clonotype with many counts. This chain links TRBV20-1 with TRBJ2-5, with 11 bases identical to TRBD1. Germline V gene lookup returns CDR1 DFQATT and CDR2 SNEGSKA (reference sequence). The CDR3 extends over 15 amino acids. Unmatched junction bases numbered 7, after V lost 3 bases and J lost 4 bases. DNA of the CDR3: TGCAGTGCTAGGTGGACAGGGGGCGCAGGAGAGACCCAGTACTTC. Translating it yields CSARWTGGAGETQYF.

This clonotype was observed at least ten times. The chain uses TRBV6-5 and TRBJ1-1, with 9 nucleotides matching TRBD1. Germline V CDR1 and CDR2: MNHEY, SVGAGI. CDR3 length: 15 residues. The junction had 9 bases not matched to a gene; V was cut back by 6 bases and J by 4 bases. CDR3 nucleotides: TGTGCCAGCAGCCCTACAGGGGGCGGGGGCACTGAAGCTTTCTTT. Amino acids: CASSPTGGGGTEAFF.

The rearrangement links TRBV19 to TRBJ2-6; D uncertain. The ends were cut back, 3 bases at V and 0 bases at J, with 12 bases in the middle. Germline lookup yields CDR1 LNHDA and CDR2 SQIVND (reference sequence). The CDR3 has 17 residues. The DNA of the CDR3 is TGTGCCAGTAGTATCTCATTCGCAAGCTCTGGGGCCAACGTCCTGACTTTC. Encoded protein: CASSISFASSGANVLTF.

This clonotype occurred many times. This chain joins TRBV12-3 or TRBV12-4 and TRBJ1-1, with D hard to call. With 5 bases removed from V and 8 bases from J, the gap between germline ends came to 15 bases. The CDR3 length is 13 residues. CDR3 sequence: CASSPRGKAEAFF. The CDR3 DNA reads TGTGCCAGCAGTCCACGCGGGAAGGCGGAAGCTTTCTTT.

Many counts were recorded for this clonotype. This chain joins TRBV11-3 and TRBJ2-1; 13 bases are a match to TRBD2. V shed 5 bases, J shed 15 bases, and the junction held 13 bases outside the gene matches. Germline V CDR1 and CDR2: SGHNT, YENEEA. The CDR3 covers 15 residues. CDR3 sequence: CASSTRTSGSSFLFF. CDR3 sequence (DNA): TGTGCCAGCAGCACGCGGACTAGCGGGAGCTCCTTTCTGTTCTTC.

This clonotype was seen a few times. V gene TRBV7-9 combines with J gene TRBJ2-3; 7 bases line up with TRBD1. Per the germline V gene, CDR1 is SEHNR and CDR2 is FQNEAQ (reference sequence). This CDR3 has 15 residues. V was pared by 2 bases and J by 2 bases, with 4 bases of the junction left unmatched. The CDR3 loop reads CASSLRGGPTDTQYF. CDR3 nucleotide sequence: TGTGCCAGCAGCTTAAGAGGGGGCCCCACAGATACGCAGTATTTT.

This clonotype was picked up many times. J is TRBJ2-1 and V is TRBV20-1; 16 bases agree with TRBD2. Trimming took 2 bases from V and 4 from J; bases not matched to a gene: 8. The germline V gene has CDR1 DFQATT and CDR2 SNEGSKA (reference sequence). CDR3 length: 18 amino acids. CDR3 amino acids: CSARKPGLAGGRYNEQFF. In DNA, the CDR3 is TGCAGTGCTAGAAAACCGGGACTAGCGGGAGGGCGTTACAATGAGCAGTTCTTC.

The chain employs TRBV11-2 and TRBJ1-1; no clear D. The germline CDR1 and CDR2 sequences are SGHAT and FQNNGV. The germline V and J ends were trimmed by 5 bases and 11 bases, with 18 bases remaining between them. This CDR3 spans 13 amino acids. The CDR3 is CASSPSGGRWAFF. The CDR3 nucleotides are TGTGCCAGCAGCCCCTCAGGAGGCAGATGGGCTTTCTTT.

This clonotype was detected only a few times. The chain combines TRBV19 with TRBJ2-3, with D uncertain. The CDR3 is made up of 12 amino acids. Germline loops: CDR1 LNHDA, CDR2 SQIVND (reference sequence). The V gene lost 6 bases and the J gene lost 4 bases, with 8 bases spanning the gap. The CDR3 DNA is TGTGCCAGTAGAGATGGGGCAGATACGCAGTATTTT. Its protein is CASRDGADTQYF.

In this sample, this clonotype turned up many times. The chain is built from TRBV27 and TRBJ2-7; no clear D. Trimming pared 3 bases from V and 2 bases from J, leaving 11 bases between. This CDR3 region has 14 residues. Per germline, CDR1 MNHEY and CDR2 SMNVEV (reference sequence). In DNA form, the CDR3 reads TGTGCCAGCAGTTTCCTGACGGCGACCTACGAGCAGTACTTC. This sequence encodes CASSFLTATYEQYF.

The rearrangement links TRBV3-1 to TRBJ1-6; D gene uncertain. Germline CDR1 reads LGHDT; CDR2 reads YNNKEL (reference sequence). This CDR3 is built from 13 residues. Trimming pared 1 base from V and 16 bases from J, leaving 14 bases between. The CDR3 loop is CASSQAAPGELHF. CDR3 bases: TGTGCCAGCAGCCAAGCAGCCCCCGGGGAACTCCACTTT.

This clonotype has just a few counts. The chain employs TRBV6-5 and TRBJ2-3; unclear D gene. The CDR3 has 13 residues. Trimming removed 0 bases at V and 3 bases at J, with 4 bases between. Germline V lookup: CDR1 MNHEY, CDR2 SVGAGI. The CDR3 reads CASSYSFTDTQYF. CDR3 in DNA: TGTGCCAGCAGTTACTCCTTTACAGATACGCAGTATTTT.

This clonotype was counted only a few times. The gene calls are TRBV14 and TRBJ2-5, with D perhaps TRBD2 (6 bases). The CDR3 covers 14 residues. Germline CDR1 is SGHDN and CDR2 is FVKESK. V was clipped by 2 bases and J by 5 bases, with 12 bases between them. The CDR3 reads CASSQSSVGETQYF. CDR3 coding DNA: TGTGCCAGCAGCCAATCTAGCGTGGGGGAGACCCAGTACTTC.

This clonotype occurred a few times. V and J are TRBV30 and TRBJ2-7; D not certain. In germline, CDR1 is GTSNPN, CDR2 SVGIG (reference sequence). This CDR3 spans 13 amino acids. V was pared by 0 bases and J by 4 bases, with 10 bases between. The CDR3 protein is CAWSVTLRYEQYF. The DNA for the CDR3 is TGTGCCTGGAGTGTAACCCTTCGTTACGAGCAGTACTTC.

The sample holds a few counts of this clonotype. V usage is TRBV7-3 and J usage is TRBJ2-2; 8 nucleotides match TRBD2. The CDR3 is 17 amino acids. J was trimmed by 3 bases and V by 1 base; bases with no gene match: 7. Germline V gene data show CDR1 as SGHTA and CDR2 as FQGTGA. In nucleotides, the CDR3 is TGTGCCAGCAGCTTAATAGGGAGCGGGGGATACACCGGGGAGCTGTTTTTT. Translation gives CASSLIGSGGYTGELFF.

This clonotype showed up many times. The chain combines TRBV7-2 with TRBJ2-7; 8 bases match TRBD2. Germline lookup yields CDR1 SGHTA and CDR2 FQGNSA. This CDR3 is built from 14 residues. The trim removed 5 bases at V and 0 bases at J, leaving 3 bases unmatched. The CDR3 sequence: CASSATSVSYEQYF. The CDR3, as DNA: TGTGCCAGCAGCGCGACTAGCGTCTCCTACGAGCAGTACTTC.

The gene calls are TRBV7-9 and TRBJ2-5, with D perhaps given as TRBD1 or TRBD2 (6 bases each). V was cut by 5 bases and J by 3 bases, with 16 bases left in between. The CDR3 spans 15 residues. The V gene's germline CDR1 is SEHNR and CDR2 FQNEAQ (reference sequence). The CDR3 sequence: CASSQEGGFEETQYF. Here the CDR3 DNA reads TGTGCCAGCAGCCAAGAGGGGGGTTTTGAAGAGACCCAGTACTTC.

A remark on this clonotype: This may be a read error: a much more frequent sequence differs by one nucleotide. The chain employs TRBV4-2 and TRBJ1-5, with a weak D call TRBD1 (5 bases). The CDR3 has 15 amino acids. The germline V and J ends were trimmed by 2 bases and 5 bases, with 13 bases remaining between them. From germline, CDR1 is LGHNA and CDR2 YNFKEQ. The chain's CDR3 is CASSQPGTYYQPQHF. CDR3 in DNA: TGTGCCAGCAGCCAACCCGGGACGTACTATCAGCCCCAGCATTTT.

The table lists this clonotype with a few counts. The chain employs TRBV7-2 and TRBJ2-2, with D possibly matching TRBD2 (5 bases). CDR3 length: 13 amino acids. CDR1 and CDR2 from the germline V gene are SGHTA and FQGNSA. V shed 5 bases and J shed 3 bases, with 7 bases lying between them. CDR3 sequence (DNA): TGTGCCAGCAGCACACTAGACACCGGGGAGCTGTTTTTT. It encodes CASSTLDTGELFF.

V usage is TRBV7-6 and J usage is TRBJ1-1; D is perhaps TRBD1 (6 bases). The V and J ends lost 4 bases and 1 base respectively, with 22 bases between them. The germline CDR1 and CDR2 sequences are SGHVS and FNYEAQ. This CDR3 has 18 amino acids. The CDR3 loop reads CASSSRGAGERSNTEAFF. The CDR3 DNA follows: TGTGCCAGCAGCTCCCGAGGGGCAGGGGAGCGTTCGAACACTGAAGCTTTCTTT.

The chain links TRBV21-1 to TRBJ1-2; TRBD1, the table's D call, lacks a check against the DNA. TRBV21-1 is a documented pseudogene. The CDR3 runs 14 residues. Here the CDR3 DNA reads TGTGCCAGCAGCAAAGCGGGACAGATGGGCGGCTACACCTTC. It yields the protein CASSKAGQMGGYTF.

This chain connects TRBV18 to TRBJ1-1, with D possibly TRBD1 on 5 matching bases. Germline V lookup: CDR1 KGHSH, CDR2 LQKENI. V dropped 3 bases and J dropped 0 bases, with 11 bases sitting between them. The CDR3 consists of 15 residues. This CDR3 reads CASSPLAQVNTEAFF. The DNA of the CDR3 is TGTGCCAGCTCACCCTTGGCACAGGTGAACACTGAAGCTTTCTTT.

A note on this clonotype: A much more abundant neighbour one base away suggests this may be a read error. Without the conserved terminal phenylalanine or tryptophan, this CDR3 likely stems from a read error. The chain is built from TRBV30 and TRBJ2-5; D uncertain. This CDR3 has 15 residues. V lost 1 base and J 4 bases, leaving 16 bases between the germline ends. Germline V lookup: CDR1 GTSNPN, CDR2 SVGIG (reference sequence). In DNA form, the CDR3 reads TGTGCCTGGAGTGCTTACTCCGTACTGGTAGAGACCCAGTACCTC. It encodes CAWSAYSVLVETQYL.

This clonotype was recorded many times. V usage is TRBV28 and J usage is TRBJ1-1; maybe TRBD1 (5 bases). V was pared by 10 bases and J by 1 base, with 16 bases between. Germline CDR1 is MDHEN and CDR2 is SYDVKM. The CDR3 is 14 residues long. CDR3 in amino acids: CATLPRGRNTEAFF. Here the CDR3 DNA reads TGTGCCACCCTCCCTCGGGGCAGGAACACTGAAGCTTTCTTT.

This clonotype was picked up many times. The V and J genes are TRBV4-1 and TRBJ1-4, with 8 nucleotides matching TRBD1. V lost 5 bases, J lost 5 bases, and 4 bases stayed unmatched. The germline V gene encodes CDR1 MGHRA and CDR2 YSYEKL. The CDR3 sequence is 14 residues long. CDR3 loop: CASSLRTGNEKLFF. CDR3 sequence (DNA): TGCGCCAGCAGCTTACGGACAGGGAATGAAAAACTGTTTTTT.